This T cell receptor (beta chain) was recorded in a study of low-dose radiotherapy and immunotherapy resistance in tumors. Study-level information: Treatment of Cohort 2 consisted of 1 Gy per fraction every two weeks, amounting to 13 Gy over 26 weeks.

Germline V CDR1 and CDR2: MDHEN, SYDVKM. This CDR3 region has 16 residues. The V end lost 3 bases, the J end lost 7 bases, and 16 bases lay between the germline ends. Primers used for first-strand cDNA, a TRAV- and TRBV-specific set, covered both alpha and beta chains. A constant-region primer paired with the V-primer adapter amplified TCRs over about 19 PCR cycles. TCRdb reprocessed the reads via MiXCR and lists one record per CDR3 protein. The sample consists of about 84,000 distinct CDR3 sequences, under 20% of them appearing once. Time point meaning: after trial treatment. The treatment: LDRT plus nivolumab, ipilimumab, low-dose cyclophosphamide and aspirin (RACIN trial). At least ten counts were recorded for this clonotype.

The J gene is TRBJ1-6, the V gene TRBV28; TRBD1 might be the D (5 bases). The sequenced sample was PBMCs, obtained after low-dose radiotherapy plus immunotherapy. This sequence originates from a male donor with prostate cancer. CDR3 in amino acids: CASSFGQGLWNSPLHF. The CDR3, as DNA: TGTGCCAGCAGTTTCGGGCAGGGCCTTTGGAATTCACCCCTCCACTTT.